This TCR beta chain was sequenced in a study of T cell responses to AZD1222 COVID-19 vaccine. Findings and limits, study-wide: Donors were chiefly white British, with a greater number of females, and clonal diversity was perhaps underestimated.

The CDR3 extends over 12 amino acids. Germline loops: CDR1 SGHVS, CDR2 FQNEAQ. V lost 5 bases and J lost 5, with 7 bases in between. About this clone itself: Its antigen is unidentified.

The protocol was immunoSEQ multiplex PCR, while the TCRdb copy is restricted to in-frame clones and leaves out a portion. Altogether approximately 130,000 clones are present, 80% to 95% being singletons, with the ten largest covering under 1.2%. The V call is TRBV7-8, the J call TRBJ2-1; D not certain. Sequencing used peripheral blood, obtained on day 0 of AZD1222 vaccination. This sequence originates from an adult in good health. Here the CDR3 DNA reads TGTGCCAGCAGCCCTAATAACAATGAGCAGTTCTTC. This sequence encodes CASSPNNNEQFF.